This is a list of T cell receptor beta chains from one sample in a study of cytomegalovirus exposure and HLA in healthy donors. Measured with immunoSEQ multiplex PCR; TCRdb has only the in-frame clones, and not every one. The data hold about 130,000 clones, with over 80% observed a single time. What was sequenced was PBMCs. The receptors originated from a man aged 18 to 30 in good health and CMV-seropositive. CDR3s include the opening cysteine and the closing phenylalanine or tryptophan. A D gene is named only where the DNA matches it firmly. Clone size appears in some rows only: once, few, many, or a class for an expanded clone.

DNA,CDR3,V,J,length,size,D
TGTGCCAGCAGCCCCGACCGGGACAGGGGAATTTCACCCCTCCACTTT,CASSPDRDRGISPLHF,TRBV7-9,TRBJ1-6,16,NA,TRBD1
TGTGCCAGCAGCTTGTTCCTGAGTAGCGGGGGGGTGGATGAGCAGTTCTTC,CASSLFLSSGGVDEQFF,TRBV5-4,TRBJ2-1,17,NA,TRBD2
TGTGCCAGCAGCTTACCAACTAGGTTCCCAGAGACCCAGTACTTC,CASSLPTRFPETQYF,TRBV11-2,TRBJ2-5,15,NA,NA
TGTGCCAGCAGTTCGTTTCAGTCAACTAATGAAAAACTGTTTTTT,CASSSFQSTNEKLFF,TRBV28,TRBJ1-4,15,NA,NA
TGTGCCAGCTCACCACCGGGGACAAGCGGCGGCTACACCTTC,CASSPPGTSGGYTF,TRBV18,TRBJ1-2,14,NA,NA
TGCGGCGTTGTTGGGCGGGCATCGAACACTGAAGCTTTCTTT,CGVVGRASNTEAFF,TRBV29-1,TRBJ1-1,14,NA,NA
TGTGCCAGCAGCATCACCTTCCAGGGGAAAAACTACGAGCAGTACTTC,CASSITFQGKNYEQYF,TRBV6-6,TRBJ2-7,16,NA,NA
TGTGCCAGTAGTATAGAAGCGGGGCGGGTGGAGACCCAGTACTTC,CASSIEAGRVETQYF,TRBV19,TRBJ2-5,15,NA,TRBD2
TGTGCCAGCAGCGGACAGGGCACCTACGAGCAGTACTTC,CASSGQGTYEQYF,TRBV7-9,TRBJ2-7,13,NA,TRBD1
TGCGCCAGCAGCTCGGACAGGGGATTAGGGGAGACCCAGTACTTC,CASSSDRGLGETQYF,TRBV5-1,TRBJ2-5,15,NA,TRBD1
TGTGCCAGCAGCCTCGTAGAGGGTTCCTACGAGCAGTACTTC,CASSLVEGSYEQYF,TRBV7-9,TRBJ2-7,14,NA,NA
TGTGCCAGCAGTTTACCTTCAGGGACAGATAATTCACCCCTCCACTTT,CASSLPSGTDNSPLHF,TRBV28,TRBJ1-6,16,NA,TRBD1
TGTGCCAGCAGCCTAATGGAGAACTATGGCTACACCTTC,CASSLMENYGYTF,TRBV5-5,TRBJ1-2,13,NA,NA
TGCGCCAGCAGCTCTGAAATTAGCGGGGGTACAGATACGCAGTATTTT,CASSSEISGGTDTQYF,TRBV5-1,TRBJ2-3,16,NA,TRBD2
TGCAGTGCCAACGGCGGGGAGACCCAGTACTTC,CSANGGETQYF,TRBV20-1,TRBJ2-5,11,NA,NA
TGTGCCAGCAGCGTAGATCAGGGGGCGGGGGTGAACACTGAAGCTTTCTTT,CASSVDQGAGVNTEAFF,TRBV9,TRBJ1-1,17,NA,TRBD1
TGTGCCAGCAGCGGACAGGGCACCGGGGAGCTGTTTTTT,CASSGQGTGELFF,TRBV9,TRBJ2-2,13,NA,TRBD1
TGTGCCAGCTCACCACGACTAGCGGGGGGATCAGATACGCAGTATTTT,CASSPRLAGGSDTQYF,TRBV18,TRBJ2-3,16,few,TRBD2
TGTGCCAGCAGCTTGCCGAGTGGGGAGCTGTTTTTT,CASSLPSGELFF,TRBV11-3,TRBJ2-2,12,NA,NA
TGTGCCAGCAGTGAGGGGCCCGGGGAGCTGTTTTTT,CASSEGPGELFF,TRBV2,TRBJ2-2,12,NA,NA
TGTGCCAGCAGTGTATCGAGCGGTGACACCGGGGAGCTGTTTTTT,CASSVSSGDTGELFF,TRBV6-1,TRBJ2-2,15,NA,NA
TGTGCCACCAGCAGACCAAGCAATCAGCCCCAGCATTTT,CATSRPSNQPQHF,TRBV15,TRBJ1-5,13,NA,NA
TGTGCCAGCAGCTTAGCCTTTAGCGGGGGGGCCGCAGATACGCAGTATTTT,CASSLAFSGGAADTQYF,TRBV7-2,TRBJ2-3,17,NA,TRBD2
TGTGCCAGCAGCGTAGTAGCCAGCGGGGGCGGGACCCAGTACTTC,CASSVVASGGGTQYF,TRBV9,TRBJ2-5,15,NA,TRBD2
TGTGCCAGCACCGTGACGGAGGGAATGAGGGATGGCTACACCTTC,CASTVTEGMRDGYTF,TRBV6-4,TRBJ1-2,15,NA,NA
TGCGCCAGCAGCCAAGAACGGGAATGGGAGCAGTACTTC,CASSQEREWEQYF,TRBV4-1,TRBJ2-5,13,NA,NA
TGTGCCACCAGCGGCCGGGACAGGGGTCTGGATGAAAAACTGTTTTTT,CATSGRDRGLDEKLFF,TRBV15,TRBJ1-4,16,NA,TRBD1
TGTGCCAGCAGCTTACCTAGGACTAGCGGGGGCACAGATACGCAGTATTTT,CASSLPRTSGGTDTQYF,TRBV7-2,TRBJ2-3,17,NA,TRBD2
TGTGCCACCAGCGCCCAAAGGTTGGAGCGGGGATACTACGAGCAGTACTTC,CATSAQRLERGYYEQYF,TRBV15,TRBJ2-7,17,NA,TRBD2
TGTGCCAGTAGCCGCAGCTGGCTAGCGGACACAGATACGCAGTATTTT,CASSRSWLADTDTQYF,TRBV19,TRBJ2-3,16,NA,TRBD2
TGTGCCACGGGGGACCCGTCAACTAATGAAAAACTGTTTTTT,CATGDPSTNEKLFF,TRBV19,TRBJ1-4,14,NA,NA
TGTGCCAGCAGCATTCCTAGCGGGGGGTTCAATGAGCAGTTCTTC,CASSIPSGGFNEQFF,TRBV7-9,TRBJ2-1,15,NA,TRBD2
TGCGCCAGCAGCTTGGGCCTATCGACAGGGAAAGATCGAGAGCAGTACTTC,CASSLGLSTGKDREQYF,TRBV5-1,TRBJ2-5,17,NA,TRBD1
TGTGCCAGCAGCCAAGGGACAGTCCCCAACTATGGCTACACCTTC,CASSQGTVPNYGYTF,TRBV25-1,TRBJ1-2,15,NA,TRBD1
TGTGCCAGCAGGGAGAGGGACTTCTCCTACAATGAGCAGTTCTTC,CASRERDFSYNEQFF,TRBV6-1,TRBJ2-1,15,NA,NA
TGTGCCAGCAGTGTGAGGGTCTATGGCTACACCTTC,CASSVRVYGYTF,TRBV6-1,TRBJ1-2,12,NA,NA
TGTGCCAGCTCACCCCGGACTAGCCTTGATGAGCAGTTCTTC,CASSPRTSLDEQFF,TRBV18,TRBJ2-1,14,few,TRBD2
TGTGCCAGCAGCCCACAGGGTTTGAGGGCTAGGGGGGATACGCAGTATTTT,CASSPQGLRARGDTQYF,TRBV28,TRBJ2-3,17,few,NA
TGTGCCAGTAGTATAGGAGAGAATAGCAATCAGCCCCAGCATTTT,CASSIGENSNQPQHF,TRBV19,TRBJ1-5,15,NA,NA
TGTGCCAGCAGAACTTCAGGGCTAGGGGAGACCCAGTACTTC,CASRTSGLGETQYF,TRBV28,TRBJ2-5,14,NA,NA
TGTGCCACTAGGTTCCCCGCCTCGGATGAGCAGTTCTTC,CATRFPASDEQFF,TRBV19,TRBJ2-1,13,NA,NA
TGTGCCAGCAGCCTTATCCCATCGGCAGGGAAGGAGCAGTACTTC,CASSLIPSAGKEQYF,TRBV27,TRBJ2-7,15,NA,NA
TGCGCCAGCAGCCCGGGACAGGGCCCAGATACGCAGTATTTT,CASSPGQGPDTQYF,TRBV5-1,TRBJ2-3,14,few,TRBD1
TGTGCCAGCAGCACCGGGACAGGGGCCAATCAGCCCCAGCATTTT,CASSTGTGANQPQHF,TRBV6-1,TRBJ1-5,15,NA,TRBD1
TGTGCCAGCAGCGGCCGGGACAGGGTGGGTGGCTACACCTTC,CASSGRDRVGGYTF,TRBV14,TRBJ1-2,14,NA,TRBD1
TGTGCCAGCAGTGCACACAGGGCTGAAGCTTTCTTT,CASSAHRAEAFF,TRBV6-1,TRBJ1-1,12,few,NA
TGCGCCAGCAGCCAAAAGTGGCCGGGCTCCTACGAGCAGTACTTC,CASSQKWPGSYEQYF,TRBV4-1,TRBJ2-7,15,few,NA
TGTGCCAGCAGCGGACAGCGTACGGCAACTAATGAAAAACTGTTTTTT,CASSGQRTATNEKLFF,TRBV6-6,TRBJ1-4,16,NA,NA
TGTGCCAGCTCACCAACGGGAGCAGGCTACGAGCAGTACTTC,CASSPTGAGYEQYF,TRBV18,TRBJ2-7,14,NA,NA
TGTGCCAGCAGCGGACAGGGAGTTGGTTCACCCCTCCACTTT,CASSGQGVGSPLHF,TRBV9,TRBJ1-6,14,NA,TRBD1
TGTGCCAGCAGCCAACAGGGGAACACTGAAGCTTTCTTT,CASSQQGNTEAFF,TRBV7-9,TRBJ1-1,13,few,NA
TGTGCCAGCAGCCCCGAACCGACAGGGGATAATTCACCCCTCCACTTT,CASSPEPTGDNSPLHF,TRBV4-2,TRBJ1-6,16,NA,TRBD1
TGTGCCAGCAGTGTACCAGGGAAGGCTTTCTTT,CASSVPGKAFF,TRBV28,TRBJ1-1,11,NA,NA
TGTGCCAGCAGTTACCCCTCCACAGATACGCAGTATTTT,CASSYPSTDTQYF,TRBV6-5,TRBJ2-3,13,NA,NA